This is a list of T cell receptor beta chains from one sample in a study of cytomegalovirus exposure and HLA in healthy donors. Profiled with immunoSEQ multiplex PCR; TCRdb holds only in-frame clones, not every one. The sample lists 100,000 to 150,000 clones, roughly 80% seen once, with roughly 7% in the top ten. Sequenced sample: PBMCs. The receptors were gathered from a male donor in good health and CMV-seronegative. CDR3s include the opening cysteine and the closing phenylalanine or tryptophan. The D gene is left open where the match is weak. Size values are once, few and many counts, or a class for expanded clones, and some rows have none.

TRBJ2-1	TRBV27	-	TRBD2	CASSLSYGTSGRREEQFF
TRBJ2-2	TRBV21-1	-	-	CASSRKRSGTGELFF
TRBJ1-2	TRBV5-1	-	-	CASSFMGGGYTF
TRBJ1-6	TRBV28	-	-	CASSDNPSSYNSPLHF
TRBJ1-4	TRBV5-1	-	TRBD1	CASSLAGTGLEKLFF
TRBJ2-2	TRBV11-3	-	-	CASSLDKVGETGSNTGELFF
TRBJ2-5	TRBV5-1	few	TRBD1	CASSLDSGQGRETQYF
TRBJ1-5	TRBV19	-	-	CASDSLGNQPQHF
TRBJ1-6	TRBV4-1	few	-	CASSQDNGNSPLHF
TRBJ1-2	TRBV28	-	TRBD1	CASSLRDRVNYGYTF
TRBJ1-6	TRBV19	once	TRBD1	CASTDRVNSPLHF
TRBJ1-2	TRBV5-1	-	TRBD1	CASSPAGGIGYTF
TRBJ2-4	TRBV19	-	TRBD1	CASRRQGAGKNIQYF
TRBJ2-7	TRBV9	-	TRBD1	CASSLNRDRPTYEQYF
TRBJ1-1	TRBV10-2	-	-	CASSDGQGHRNTEAFF
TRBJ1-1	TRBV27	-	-	CASTSEGAFF
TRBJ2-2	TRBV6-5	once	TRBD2	CASSESGNGELFF
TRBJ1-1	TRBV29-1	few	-	CSVEGGGGTEAFF
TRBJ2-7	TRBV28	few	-	CASRRAGPLVTYEQYF
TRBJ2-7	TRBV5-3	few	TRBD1	CARRTGTYEQYF
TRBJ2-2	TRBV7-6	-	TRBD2	CASSLAQRGGDTGELFF
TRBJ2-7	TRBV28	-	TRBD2	CASSLRSSGFSSYEQYF
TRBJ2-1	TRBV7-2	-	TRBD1	CASSPGTEFYNEQFF
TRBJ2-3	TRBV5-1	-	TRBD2	CASSASGGDGDTQYF
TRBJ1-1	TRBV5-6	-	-	CASSLPGVGMNTEAFF
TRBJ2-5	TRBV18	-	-	CASSPGEGETQYF
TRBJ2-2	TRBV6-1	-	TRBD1	CASSVQQGAHGELFF
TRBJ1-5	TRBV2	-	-	CASSRQEHSNQPQHF
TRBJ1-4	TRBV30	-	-	CACQEQTNEKLFF
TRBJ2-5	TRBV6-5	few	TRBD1	CASSYYRGTETQYF
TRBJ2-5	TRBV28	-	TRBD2	CASSSGLAGETQYF
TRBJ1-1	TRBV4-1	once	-	CASRRDPSHYTEAFF
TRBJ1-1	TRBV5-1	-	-	CASGRGNTEAFF
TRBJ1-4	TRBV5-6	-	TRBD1	CASSLRQGATNEKLFF
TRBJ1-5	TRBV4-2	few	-	CASSQRFGQWNQPQHF
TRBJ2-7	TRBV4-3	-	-	CASSQDGWGTSSYEQYF
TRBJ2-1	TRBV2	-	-	CASSGGQFSYNEQFF
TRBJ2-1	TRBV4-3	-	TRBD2	CASSQEVGSGRFHEQFF
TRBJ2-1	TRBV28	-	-	CASNREYNEQFF
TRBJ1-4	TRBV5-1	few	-	CASSLERGGVGEKLFF
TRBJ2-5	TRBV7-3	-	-	CASSSRGSPETQYF
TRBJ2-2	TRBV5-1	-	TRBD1	CASSSGQGRVGGELFF
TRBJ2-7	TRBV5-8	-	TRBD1	CASNIWTGGFEQYF
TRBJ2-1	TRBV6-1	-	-	CASNIGPYNEQFF
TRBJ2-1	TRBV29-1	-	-	CSVEALSGTSYNEQFF
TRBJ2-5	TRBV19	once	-	CASRDLTSSETQYF
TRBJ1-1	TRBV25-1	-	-	CASSVLGENTEAFF
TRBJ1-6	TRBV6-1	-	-	CASIPDSLKNSPLHF
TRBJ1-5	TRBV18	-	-	CASSLDGLGVQPQHF
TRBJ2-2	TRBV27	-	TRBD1	CASSFLGTGAEGGELFF
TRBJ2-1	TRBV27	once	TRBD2	CASSFITSGSYNEQFF
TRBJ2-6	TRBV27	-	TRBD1	CASSRTGTHSGANVLTF